The clone carrying this T cell receptor beta chain was seen a few times. This table comes from immunoSEQ multiplex PCR, and its TCRdb copy is limited to in-frame clones, with some not included. This table has 2 million to 3 million clones, 80% to 95% appearing once. This entry comes from a study of shared clonotypes between healthy human individuals. V shed 3 bases and J shed 2 bases, with 7 bases lying between them. The CDR3 runs to 13 residues. Looked up from germline, CDR1 is MNHEY and CDR2 is SMNVEV (reference sequence). Material for sequencing was naive CD4+ T cells from PBMCs. Specified subset: CD45RA+ positively selected. The chain combines TRBV27 with TRBJ1-1, with D uncertain. This clonotype was obtained from a man younger than 30 in good health. Some clones in this sample may be carry-over from other donors' samples. As DNA, the CDR3 is TGTGCCAGCAGTTTCCAGCGAAACACTGAAGCTTTCTTT. It is translated as CASSFQRNTEAFF.